Listed here are 4 T cell receptor beta chains from one sample, sequenced in a study of molecular identifiers for immune sequencing clone quantification. TCRdb redid the calling of the PCR reads with MiXCR, one entry per CDR3 protein. The sample lists some 680,000 distinct CDR3 sequences, about 25% seen once, with roughly 0.83% in the top ten. The specimen sequenced was naive CD8+ T cells from blood, with Jurkat cell RNA spiked in. Documented subset: FACS-sorted CD8+CD4-CCR7+CD45RA+ naive T cells. The receptor source for this set is a human donor in good health. Some libraries in this study had Jurkat cell RNA spiked in.

This clonotype was observed a handful of times. The CDR3 DNA is TGTGCCAGCAGTTCCTGGACAGGGTTTGACAATGAGCAGTTCTTC. Encoded protein: CASSSWTGFDNEQFF. The chain links TRBV28 to TRBJ2-1; 8 nucleotides line up with TRBD1. Looked up from germline, CDR1 is MDHEN and CDR2 is SYDVKM. V lost 4 bases to trimming and J lost 5 bases; unmatched junction nucleotides: 7. The CDR3 is 15 amino acids.

There are a few counts of this clonotype. CDR3 in amino acids: CASSDYNTEAFF. For the CDR3, the DNA is TGTGCCAGCAGCGATTATAACACTGAAGCTTTCTTT. The chain couples TRBV2 to TRBJ1-1; D is ambiguous. V was clipped by 6 bases and J by 2 bases, with 7 bases between them. The CDR3 has 12 amino acids. CDR1 and CDR2 (germline): SNHLY, FYNNEI.

This clonotype showed up just a few times. A much larger clonotype is one base distant, so this may be a read error. The chain carries TRBV6-2 or TRBV6-3 and TRBJ2-7, with 11 bases identical to TRBD2. The germline gives CDR1 MNHEY, CDR2 SVGEGT. The CDR3 has 14 residues. The CDR3 spells CASSYGTSGYEQHF. DNA for the CDR3: TGTGCCAGCAGTTACGGGACTAGCGGATACGAGCAGCACTTC.

The gene calls are TRBV6-4 and TRBJ2-1; TRBD2 matches 9 bases. The J segment lost 10 bases and the V segment lost 7 bases, leaving 11 bases of the junction unmatched. The V gene's germline CDR1 is MRHNA and CDR2 SNTAGT. This CDR3 region has 14 residues. CDR3 residues: CASIGREGPAEQFF. Written as DNA, the CDR3 is TGTGCCAGCATCGGGCGGGAGGGCCCGGCAGAGCAGTTCTTC.